These T cell receptor beta chains were read from a single sample in a study of cytomegalovirus exposure and HLA in healthy donors. The repertoire was sequenced with immunoSEQ multiplex PCR; TCRdb's copy has only in-frame clones and lacks some. The table includes some 170,000 clones, under 85% detected once. The sample consisted of PBMCs. The receptors originated from a woman aged 25 to 39 in good health and CMV-seronegative. CDR3s include the opening cysteine and the closing phenylalanine or tryptophan. A D gene is named only where the DNA matches it firmly. Clone size is stated in some rows and not others, as once, few, many or a class when expanded.

CDR3nt: TGTGCCAGCAGTTACGACGGCCCTCCGGGCTACGAGCAGTACTTC; CDR3aa: CASSYDGPPGYEQYF; v_gene: TRBV6-5; d_gene: -; j_gene: TRBJ2-7; abundance: -
CDR3nt: TGTGCCAGTAGTATAGGGGGACTCGACTACTATGGCTACACCTTC; CDR3aa: CASSIGGLDYYGYTF; v_gene: TRBV19; d_gene: -; j_gene: TRBJ1-2; abundance: -
CDR3nt: TGTGCCAGCAGTTATGGACAGGGGGTGAATACGCAGTATTTT; CDR3aa: CASSYGQGVNTQYF; v_gene: TRBV6-5; d_gene: TRBD1; j_gene: TRBJ2-3; abundance: -
CDR3nt: TGTGCCACCAGCAGAGATATGGGCTTCTACAATGAGCAGTTCTTC; CDR3aa: CATSRDMGFYNEQFF; v_gene: TRBV15; d_gene: -; j_gene: TRBJ2-1; abundance: once
CDR3nt: TGTGCCCCCCAGGGGGATGGCAGCAATCAGCCCCAGCATTTT; CDR3aa: CAPQGDGSNQPQHF; v_gene: TRBV7-7; d_gene: TRBD1; j_gene: TRBJ1-5; abundance: -
CDR3nt: TGTGCCAGCAGTTTTTTGGGGGGAGAGCAGTACTTC; CDR3aa: CASSFLGGEQYF; v_gene: TRBV27; d_gene: -; j_gene: TRBJ2-7; abundance: -
CDR3nt: TGTGCCAGCAGCACGGGACAGGGTGAAAAACTGTTTTTT; CDR3aa: CASSTGQGEKLFF; v_gene: TRBV7-9; d_gene: TRBD1; j_gene: TRBJ1-4; abundance: -
CDR3nt: TGTGCTAGTGGTTTGGAGGGGAATCAGCCCCAGCATTTT; CDR3aa: CASGLEGNQPQHF; v_gene: TRBV12-5; d_gene: -; j_gene: TRBJ1-5; abundance: -
CDR3nt: TGTGCCTGGAGCCCGGGACAGGAAAGGGGACTGTTTTTT; CDR3aa: CAWSPGQERGLFF; v_gene: TRBV30; d_gene: TRBD1; j_gene: TRBJ1-4; abundance: -
CDR3nt: TGTGCCATCAGTGTACTAGGGATCGATGGCTACACCTTC; CDR3aa: CAISVLGIDGYTF; v_gene: TRBV10-3; d_gene: -; j_gene: TRBJ1-2; abundance: once
CDR3nt: TGTGCCAGTAGTACCCAGGGGGGATCTCAGCCCCAGCATTTT; CDR3aa: CASSTQGGSQPQHF; v_gene: TRBV19; d_gene: TRBD1; j_gene: TRBJ1-5; abundance: -
CDR3nt: TGTGCCAGCAGCTTAGCGGGACTAGCGGGAAATGAGCAGTTCTTC; CDR3aa: CASSLAGLAGNEQFF; v_gene: TRBV7-6; d_gene: TRBD2; j_gene: TRBJ2-1; abundance: -
CDR3nt: TGTGCCAGCAGCCTGTCGCAGTATCAGCCCCAGCATTTT; CDR3aa: CASSLSQYQPQHF; v_gene: TRBV2; d_gene: -; j_gene: TRBJ1-5; abundance: -
CDR3nt: TGTGCCAGCAGCCCTGGACTAGCGGGGAGCTCCTACAATGAGCAGTTCTTC; CDR3aa: CASSPGLAGSSYNEQFF; v_gene: TRBV7-8; d_gene: TRBD2; j_gene: TRBJ2-1; abundance: once
CDR3nt: TGTGCCAGCAGCCAAAAACAGGCCGGGGGGCTAGCGGTGGAAGAGACCCAGTACTTC; CDR3aa: CASSQKQAGGLAVEETQYF; v_gene: TRBV7-9; d_gene: -; j_gene: TRBJ2-5; abundance: -
CDR3nt: TGTGCCAGCAGCGTGGGACTAGCGGGAGGAGGGAATGAGCAGTTCTTC; CDR3aa: CASSVGLAGGGNEQFF; v_gene: TRBV5-4; d_gene: TRBD2; j_gene: TRBJ2-1; abundance: -
CDR3nt: TGTGCCAGCAGCCCCTTTAGGAGCGGGAAGGAACTTTACAATGAGCAGTTCTTC; CDR3aa: CASSPFRSGKELYNEQFF; v_gene: TRBV11-3; d_gene: TRBD2; j_gene: TRBJ2-1; abundance: once
CDR3nt: TGTGCCAGCAGCGCAGGGACAGCTCGGGTGTCCTTC; CDR3aa: CASSAGTARVSF; v_gene: TRBV5-6; d_gene: TRBD1; j_gene: TRBJ2-7; abundance: -
CDR3nt: TGTGCCAGCAGCAAAGCTCAAGCTACCTACGAGCAGTACTTC; CDR3aa: CASSKAQATYEQYF; v_gene: TRBV21-1; d_gene: -; j_gene: TRBJ2-7; abundance: -
CDR3nt: TGTGCCAGCAGCTCTATGGACAATTACAATGAGCAGTTCTTC; CDR3aa: CASSSMDNYNEQFF; v_gene: TRBV7-9; d_gene: -; j_gene: TRBJ2-1; abundance: few
CDR3nt: TGTGCCAGCAGCTTAGCCAGAGGGACAGGAGACTACCAAGAGACCCAGTACTTC; CDR3aa: CASSLARGTGDYQETQYF; v_gene: TRBV13; d_gene: TRBD1; j_gene: TRBJ2-5; abundance: -
CDR3nt: TGTGCCAGCAGCCTACGACTAACCCAAGAGACCCAGTACTTC; CDR3aa: CASSLRLTQETQYF; v_gene: TRBV4-2; d_gene: -; j_gene: TRBJ2-5; abundance: once
CDR3nt: TGTGCCAGCAGGACAGGGGGCGCCGGCTACACCTTC; CDR3aa: CASRTGGAGYTF; v_gene: TRBV25-1; d_gene: TRBD1; j_gene: TRBJ1-2; abundance: -
CDR3nt: TGTGCCAGCAGCAATAGACTTGAAGCTTTCTTT; CDR3aa: CASSNRLEAFF; v_gene: TRBV6-5; d_gene: -; j_gene: TRBJ1-1; abundance: -
CDR3nt: TGTGCCTGGAGTCTCGGGGGGAACACTGAAGCTTTCTTT; CDR3aa: CAWSLGGNTEAFF; v_gene: TRBV30; d_gene: -; j_gene: TRBJ1-1; abundance: -
CDR3nt: TGTGCCAGCAGTCTTCAGACAGGGAACACCGGGGAGCTGTTTTTT; CDR3aa: CASSLQTGNTGELFF; v_gene: TRBV27; d_gene: -; j_gene: TRBJ2-2; abundance: -
CDR3nt: TGTGCCAGCAGTGGGGGACGGGGGGCCGGGGAGACCCAGTACTTC; CDR3aa: CASSGGRGAGETQYF; v_gene: TRBV25-1; d_gene: -; j_gene: TRBJ2-5; abundance: -
CDR3nt: TGTGCCAGCAGCCCCGGGACTAGTGGCTACGAGCAGTACTTC; CDR3aa: CASSPGTSGYEQYF; v_gene: TRBV7-8; d_gene: TRBD2; j_gene: TRBJ2-7; abundance: -
CDR3nt: TGCGCCAGCAGCGTACAAGCGGGAGGGGTCAACGAGCAGTACTTC; CDR3aa: CASSVQAGGVNEQYF; v_gene: TRBV5-1; d_gene: TRBD2; j_gene: TRBJ2-7; abundance: -